This T cell receptor (beta chain) was captured by sequencing in a study of spatial heterogeneity in lung cancer. The overall study: In raw reads, more than nine appearances on average were recorded for each unique TCR and UMI combination. General study points: There were more appearances of ubiquitous expanded tumor TCRs in blood at resection than at follow-up.

Individual TCR cDNA molecules each bore their own unique molecular identifier. Each CDR3 protein gets one entry after TCRdb re-called the 5' RACE reads with MiXCR. The sample holds roughly 16,000 distinct CDR3 sequences, 20% to 25% seen once. In germline, CDR1 is DFQATT, CDR2 SNEGSKA (reference sequence). The V and J ends lost 6 bases and 6 bases, in that order; junction bases with no gene match: 5. This CDR3 has 13 amino acids. The sample's time point: sample taken at primary tumor resection. Without sorting, whole RNA was sequenced from tumor, nontumor lung or frozen PBMC. Samples came from 72 TRACERx patients with untreated early-stage lung cancer. This clonotype was recorded at least ten times. Antigen specificity is unknown.

The chain couples TRBV20-1 to TRBJ1-4; TRBD1 agrees at 9 bases. Sequencing was performed on PBMCs, taken at surgery. The sequence came from a female donor with early-stage non-small cell lung cancer. The DNA for the CDR3 is TGCAGTGCCGCACAGGGGGCGGATGAAAAACTGTTTTTT. Residues: CSAAQGADEKLFF.